The following is a T cell receptor (beta chain) sequence with its context. Specified treatment: preoperative locoregional IRX-2 cytokine immunotherapy. Samples came from a phase Ib trial of preoperative locoregional IRX-2 cytokine immunotherapy. TCRdb's copy holds only in-frame clones and misses some; the assay was immunoSEQ multiplex PCR. The sample contains about 29,000 clones, 90% of which appear only once. CDR1 is LNHNV, CDR2 YYDKDF, per germline (reference sequence). V was shortened by 0 bases and J by 2 bases, with 11 bases between the two germline ends. The CDR3 runs to 15 residues. The data were obtained in a study of preoperative IRX-2 immunotherapy in early breast cancer.

The specimen was collected from a patient treated with IRX-2 immunotherapy. V and J are TRBV15 and TRBJ2-7, with a possible D match to TRBD2 (6 bases). The sequence was obtained from a human donor with breast cancer. CDR3 sequence reads: CATSRDRTGAYEQYF. CDR3 in DNA: TGTGCCACCAGCAGAGACCGGACGGGAGCCTACGAGCAGTACTTC.